This entry lists 19 T cell receptor beta chains sequenced from one sample in a study of blood T cells in healthy people across ages. A second PCR, run for about 6 to 11 cycles, used a sample-barcoded 5' primer plus a J-beta primer mix. TCRdb redid the calling of the 5' RACE reads with MiXCR, one entry per CDR3 protein. This repertoire shows about 1.1 million distinct CDR3 sequences, under 40% found once; its top ten account for under 15%. The sequencing sample was made of blood. These TCRs come from a man aged 18 to 35 in good health.

The chain carries TRBV7-9 and TRBJ2-2; 9 nucleotides align to TRBD2. The germline V gene has CDR1 SEHNR and CDR2 FQNEAQ (reference sequence). V gave up 5 bases and J gave up 4 bases; unmatched junction bases: 17. The CDR3 sequence is 19 residues long. The CDR3 sequence is CASSPLLGSGGRGTGELFF. The DNA of the CDR3 is TGTGCCAGCAGCCCTCTTTTGGGTAGCGGGGGACGAGGCACCGGGGAGCTGTTTTTT. The whole variable domain, remainder taken from reference TRBV7-9 and TRBJ2-2, is DTGVSQNPRHKITKRGQNVTFRCDPISEHNRLYWYRQTLGQGPEFLTYFQNEAQLEKSRLLSDRFSAERPKGSFSTLEIQRTEQGDSAMYLCASSPLLGSGGRGTGELFFGEGSRLTVL.

V is TRBV7-2 and J is TRBJ1-3; the D is unclear. The germline gives CDR1 SGHTA, CDR2 FQGNSA. V lost 1 base and J lost 2, with 12 bases in between. The CDR3 contains 16 residues. The CDR3 protein is CASSLESPGTGNTIYF. In nucleotides, the CDR3 is TGTGCCAGCAGCTTAGAGAGTCCGGGAACTGGAAACACCATATATTTT.

The rearrangement joins TRBV7-9 to TRBJ2-1; the match to TRBD2 covers 9 bases. The J call may be incorrect, as the DNA end agrees better with TRBJ2-7. CDR1 is SEHNR, CDR2 FQNEAQ, per germline (reference sequence). This CDR3 has 16 residues. CDR3: CASTPLSGGYYNEQYF. CDR3 coding DNA: TGTGCCAGCACCCCGTTGAGCGGGGGGTACTACAATGAGCAGTACTTC.

This clonotype came up a few times. V usage is TRBV7-2 and J usage is TRBJ2-1; 11 nucleotides agree with TRBD2. The CDR3 contains 15 residues. The germline CDR1 and CDR2 sequences are SGHTA and FQGNSA. Trimming at V came to 3 bases and at J to 6 bases, leaving 4 bases not matched to a gene. CDR3 region: CASSLTSGDINEQFF. The CDR3 region has the DNA TGTGCCAGCAGCTTGACTAGCGGGGATATCAATGAGCAGTTCTTC.

In its sample, this clonotype was seen a few times. The chain joins TRBV10-3 to TRBJ2-3, with 7 bases that match TRBD2. The CDR3 length is 16 residues. Trimming took 0 bases from V and 0 from J; bases not matched to a gene: 3. Germline assignment: CDR1 ENHRY and CDR2 SYGVKD. The CDR3 is CAISESRGTSTDTQYF. The CDR3 coding sequence is TGTGCCATCAGTGAGTCGCGGGGGACTAGCACAGATACGCAGTATTTT.

The rearrangement joins TRBV6-5 to TRBJ1-2; possibly TRBD1 for D (6 bases). Germline V gene sequence: CDR1 MNHEY, CDR2 SVGAGI. This CDR3 contains 17 residues. The V end was cut by 4 bases, the J end by 2 bases, with 20 bases between. CDR3 in amino acids: CASSSLATTGRNYGYTF. Written as DNA, the CDR3 is TGTGCCAGCAGTTCATTGGCCACAACAGGGCGGAACTATGGCTACACCTTC.

DNA for the CDR3: TGTGCCAGCAGCACCGGGACAGGGTACTATGGCTACACCTTC. This encodes CASSTGTGYYGYTF. This chain connects TRBV7-2 to TRBJ1-2, with 9 bases that match TRBD1. The CDR3 has 14 amino acids. Germline trimming cut 5 bases from V and 3 bases from J; bases unmatched to any gene: 4. Per the germline V gene, CDR1 is SGHTA and CDR2 is FQGNSA.

The chain has TRBV4-1 and TRBJ1-1; D call uncertain. V lost 4 bases, J lost 0 bases, and 9 bases lay in between. The CDR3 has 14 residues. The germline CDR1 and CDR2 sequences are MGHRA and YSYEKL. The CDR3 protein is CASSRDNVNTEAFF. As DNA, the CDR3 is TGCGCCAGCAGCCGGGATAACGTGAACACTGAAGCTTTCTTT.

The CDR3 DNA reads as TGTGCCAGCAGTGAAGGACAGGGGATGGAAGAGACCCAGTACTTC. Encoded protein: CASSEGQGMEETQYF. The V and J genes are TRBV25-1 and TRBJ2-5; TRBD1 matches at 9 bases. After removal of 2 bases from V and 3 bases from J, the junction contained 4 bases not matched to a gene. This CDR3 has 15 amino acids. Germline CDR1 MGHDK, CDR2 SYGVNS.

The chain is built from TRBV10-3 and TRBJ1-6; 9 positions match TRBD1. Germline V CDR1 and CDR2: ENHRY, SYGVKD. The J segment lost 7 bases and the V segment lost 6 bases, leaving 4 bases of the junction unmatched. The CDR3 runs 14 residues. The DNA for the CDR3 is TGTGCCATCAGCCGGGACAGGGAAAATTCACCCCTCCACTTT. Translating it yields CAISRDRENSPLHF.

This chain connects TRBV7-8 to TRBJ1-2; 8 nucleotides match TRBD1. The CDR3 runs to 16 residues. CDR1 and CDR2 (germline): SGHVS, FQNEAQ. Unmatched junction bases numbered 7, after V lost 2 bases and J lost 2 bases. The CDR3 loop reads CASSLRGQGANYGYTF. The CDR3 DNA reads TGTGCCAGCAGCTTAAGAGGACAGGGCGCAAACTATGGCTACACCTTC.

CDR3 region: CASSQGARARGEKLFF. The CDR3 DNA sequence: TGTGCCAGCAGCCAAGGGGCCAGGGCTCGGGGTGAAAAACTGTTTTTT. The V gene is TRBV3-1, the J gene TRBJ1-4; D possibly corresponds to TRBD1 (5 bases). Germline V lookup: CDR1 LGHDT, CDR2 YNNKEL (reference sequence). The CDR3 sequence is 16 residues long. V was cut by 1 base and J by 7 bases, with 16 bases left in between.

The chain is built from TRBV12-5 and TRBJ2-1; 7 bases map to TRBD1. CDR3 length: 15 residues. Trimming took 7 bases from V and 0 from J; bases not matched to a gene: 6. Germline CDR1 is LGHNT and CDR2 is FRNRAP. CDR3 sequence (DNA): TGTGCTAGTGCTTTACAGGGGCACTCCTACAATGAGCAGTTCTTC. Its protein is CASALQGHSYNEQFF.

This clonotype was counted only a few times. The chain joins TRBV4-1 to TRBJ2-1; 8 bases align to TRBD2. Germline V lookup: CDR1 MGHRA, CDR2 YSYEKL. J was trimmed by 4 bases and V by 2 bases; bases with no gene match: 7. CDR3 length: 16 residues. DNA of the CDR3: TGCGCCAGCAGCCAACAGAGCGGGGGAGTTTACAATGAGCAGTTCTTC. Translated, it gives CASSQQSGGVYNEQFF.

Comment on this clonotype: This is likely a read error, given that the CDR3 carries no conserved phenylalanine or tryptophan at its end. The chain joins TRBV7-2 to TRBJ1-1; D gene uncertain. V was cut by 3 bases and J by 5 bases, with 10 bases left in between. The CDR3 spans 13 residues. Germline V gene sequence: CDR1 SGHTA, CDR2 FQGNSA. The DNA of the CDR3 is TGTGCCAGCAGCTTGTATGGTTCGACTGAAGCTTTCTTG. This gives the protein CASSLYGSTEAFL.

The table lists this clonotype with a count of one. This chain uses TRBV5-4 with TRBJ1-1; 9 bases agree with TRBD1. The CDR3 loop spans 14 amino acids. V shed 4 bases and J 4 bases; nucleotides not matched to a gene: 5. In germline, CDR1 is SGHNT, CDR2 YYREEE (reference sequence). DNA for the CDR3: TGTGCCAGCAGCGTACAGGGGGCGCGCACTGAAGCTTTCTTT. Protein product: CASSVQGARTEAFF.

This clonotype was detected only a few times. This chain uses TRBV20-1 with TRBJ2-1; TRBD2 aligns across 7 bases. The CDR3 extends over 15 amino acids. Germline V gene sequence: CDR1 DFQATT, CDR2 SNEGSKA (reference sequence). The V gene end was trimmed by 3 bases and the J gene end by 0 bases; junction bases not matched to a gene: 5. The CDR3 reads CSASRAGSSYNEQFF. In DNA, the CDR3 is TGCAGTGCTAGCCGAGCGGGGTCCTCCTACAATGAGCAGTTCTTC.

The rearrangement links TRBV7-9 to TRBJ2-2; 10 bases match TRBD1. This CDR3 contains 17 residues. With 2 bases clipped from V and 1 base from J, the junction kept 4 bases outside the gene matches. Germline V gene lookup returns CDR1 SEHNR and CDR2 FQNEAQ (reference sequence). The CDR3 DNA is TGTGCCAGCAGCTTACCCCGGGACAGGGGGAACACCGGGGAGCTGTTTTTT. It codes for CASSLPRDRGNTGELFF.

Comment on this clonotype: The junction departs from germline at one end; a sequencing error may be responsible. This chain uses TRBV7-9 with TRBJ1-2; 7 bases line up with TRBD1. Germline lookup yields CDR1 SEHNR and CDR2 FQNEAQ (reference sequence). This CDR3 is built from 15 residues. DNA for the CDR3: TGTTCCAGCAGCTTAGGAGGGACAGCAAACTATGGCTACACCTTC. Its protein is CSSSLGGTANYGYTF.